The 18 T cell receptor beta chains listed next were all sequenced from one sample in a study of cytomegalovirus exposure and HLA in healthy donors. PCR employed 60 Vbeta and 13 Jbeta primers. Assay used: immunoSEQ multiplex PCR; TCRdb lists only in-frame clones, some missing. The table lists 65,000 to 90,000 clones, 70% to 75% of them singletons. Specimen: PBMCs. These receptors originate from a man aged 55 to 70 in good health and CMV-seronegative.

This chain joins TRBV19 and TRBJ1-2; 10 nucleotides agree with TRBD1. Germline loops: CDR1 LNHDA, CDR2 SQIVND (reference sequence). The J segment lost 8 bases and the V segment lost 9 bases, leaving 9 bases of the junction unmatched. The CDR3 is 13 residues long. The CDR3 sequence: CASGGQGFLGYTF. The CDR3 nucleotides read TGTGCCAGCGGGGGACAGGGGTTTTTGGGCTACACCTTC.

The V call is TRBV5-1, the J call TRBJ1-2; D might be TRBD1 (6 bases). Germline V gene lookup returns CDR1 SGHRS and CDR2 YFSETQ. The germline V and J ends were trimmed by 2 bases and 3 bases, with 11 bases remaining between them. The CDR3 contains 14 residues. CDR3 in DNA: TGCGCCAGCAGCTTCGGAGGGGGGGACTATGGCTACACCTTC. It codes for CASSFGGGDYGYTF.

This clone was picked up one time. The chain couples TRBV7-9 to TRBJ1-2, with 7 bases aligning to TRBD1. V dropped 10 bases and J dropped 5; count of bases not matched to a gene: 13. The CDR3 extends over 14 amino acids. CDR1 and CDR2 (germline): SEHNR, FQNEAQ (reference sequence). The DNA for the CDR3 is TGTGCCACAGGGCGGGACAGCGTAGATTATGGCTACACCTTC. Protein sequence: CATGRDSVDYGYTF. Supplemented by reference TRBV7-9 and TRBJ1-2, the full variable domain reads DTGVSQNPRHKITKRGQNVTFRCDPISEHNRLYWYRQTLGQGPEFLTYFQNEAQLEKSRLLSDRFSAERPKGSFSTLEIQRTEQGDSAMYLCATGRDSVDYGYTFGSGTRLTVV.

The rearrangement uses TRBV9 and TRBJ2-7, with 7 nucleotides matching TRBD1. This CDR3 comprises 14 residues. V lost 4 bases to trimming and J lost 4 bases; unmatched junction nucleotides: 8. The germline CDR1 and CDR2 sequences are SGDLS and YYNGEE. As DNA, the CDR3 is TGTGCCAGCAGCCCCGAGACAGGGCCTTACGAGCAGTACTTC. Its protein product is CASSPETGPYEQYF.

This chain connects TRBV2 to TRBJ2-3, with 13 nucleotides matching TRBD2. Germline CDR1 is SNHLY and CDR2 is FYNNEI. This CDR3 has 16 residues. Losses at the gene ends were 6 bases for V and 1 base for J; bases not matched to a gene: 4. The CDR3 sequence is CASRDGLAGGTDTQYF. The CDR3 nucleotides read TGTGCCAGCAGGGATGGACTAGCGGGGGGCACAGATACGCAGTATTTT.

In regard to this clone: The germline gene is not matched at one end of the junction; a read error may be the cause. This chain connects TRBV7-9 to TRBJ1-2; the match to TRBD1 covers 9 bases. Germline-derived CDR1 and CDR2 are SEHNR and FQNEAQ (reference sequence). The CDR3 length is 15 residues. Here the CDR3 reads CSSAKSQGAVYGYTF. The CDR3 DNA is TGTTCCAGCGCCAAATCACAGGGGGCTGTCTATGGCTACACCTTC.

The J gene is TRBJ2-3, the V gene TRBV9, with 13 bases matching TRBD2. Trimming removed 0 bases from V and 4 bases from J; junction bases left unmatched: 2. The CDR3 length is 16 residues. Germline CDR1 and CDR2: SGDLS and YYNGEE. The DNA for the CDR3 is TGTGCCAGCAGCGTAGGGACTAGCGGGGGCTCAGATACGCAGTATTTT. Residues: CASSVGTSGGSDTQYF.

The chain is built from TRBV6-1 and TRBJ1-2; D uncertain. The CDR3 totals 13 residues. Trimming pared 6 bases from V and 8 bases from J, leaving 16 bases between. CDR1 and CDR2 (germline): MNHNS, SASEGT. The CDR3 nucleotides read TGTGCCAGCAGCCCTACTATCTTCGGGGGCTACACCTTC. Its translation is CASSPTIFGGYTF.

CDR3 sequence reads: CASSGTANYGYTF. In nucleotides, the CDR3 is TGTGCCTCGTCCGGGACAGCGAACTATGGCTACACCTTC. V and J are TRBV30 and TRBJ1-2, with 7 bases matching TRBD1. CDR3 length: 13 amino acids. J was trimmed by 2 bases and V by 7 bases; bases with no gene match: 7. The germline V gene has CDR1 GTSNPN and CDR2 SVGIG (reference sequence).

The V gene is TRBV5-4, the J gene TRBJ2-1; D may be TRBD2 (6 bases). CDR3 size: 16 residues. With 0 bases removed from V and 6 bases from J, the gap between germline ends came to 16 bases. CDR1 and CDR2 from the germline V gene are SGHNT and YYREEE (reference sequence). The CDR3 sequence is CASSLGGERRSNEQFF. Here the CDR3 DNA reads TGTGCCAGCAGCTTGGGCGGGGAGCGGAGGTCCAATGAGCAGTTCTTC.

The chain is built from TRBV19 and TRBJ2-5; 9 bases fit TRBD2. After removal of 11 bases from V and 1 base from J, the junction contained 11 bases not matched to a gene. The CDR3 totals 15 residues. Germline values: CDR1 LNHDA, CDR2 SQIVND (reference sequence). The DNA for the CDR3 is TGTGCCTCCAGGGGTGCGGGGGGGATCCAAGAGACCCAGTACTTC. Its translation is CASRGAGGIQETQYF.

The J gene is TRBJ2-3, the V gene TRBV5-1; D uncertain. This CDR3 region has 17 residues. V was cut by 4 bases and J by 0 bases, with 18 bases left in between. Germline CDR1 SGHRS, CDR2 YFSETQ. In DNA form, the CDR3 reads TGCGCCAGCAGCGATCCAAGACAAACGGCTAGCACAGATACGCAGTATTTT. Its protein is CASSDPRQTASTDTQYF.

This chain links TRBV12-5 with TRBJ2-7; 7 bases agree with TRBD1. The J segment lost 3 bases and the V segment lost 6 bases, leaving 14 bases of the junction unmatched. Germline V CDR1 and CDR2: LGHNT, FRNRAP. The length of the CDR3 is 16 residues. The CDR3 sequence is CASGPGPGQPIYEQYF. As DNA, the CDR3 is TGTGCTAGTGGACCAGGGCCGGGACAGCCGATCTACGAGCAGTACTTC.

The V gene is TRBV12-5, the J gene TRBJ1-4, with D unresolved. V was shortened by 5 bases and J by 7 bases, with 17 bases between the two germline ends. Germline loops: CDR1 LGHNT, CDR2 FRNRAP. The CDR3 contains 15 residues. The CDR3 protein is CASGPLSTAGEKLFF. The CDR3 coding sequence is TGTGCTAGTGGTCCCCTCTCGACGGCGGGTGAAAAACTGTTTTTT.

This chain uses TRBV7-2 with TRBJ2-7, with a possible D match to TRBD1 (5 bases). Per germline, CDR1 SGHTA and CDR2 FQGNSA. CDR3 length equals 12 residues. V was trimmed by 0 bases and J by 6 bases, leaving 6 bases between them. CDR3 region: CASSLAQGEQYF. In DNA form, the CDR3 reads TGTGCCAGCAGCTTAGCGCAGGGCGAGCAGTACTTC.

CDR3 protein: CASSSRDRGANTIYF. For the CDR3, the DNA is TGTGCCAGTTCGTCCAGGGACAGGGGAGCAAACACCATATATTTT. The V call is TRBV19, the J call TRBJ1-3; 10 positions match TRBD1. The CDR3 is 15 amino acids. V lost 8 bases to trimming and J lost 6 bases; unmatched junction nucleotides: 10. Germline CDR1 LNHDA, CDR2 SQIVND (reference sequence).

This chain joins TRBV6-5 and TRBJ1-1, with 8 bases fitting TRBD1. Per germline, CDR1 MNHEY and CDR2 SVGAGI. Unmatched junction bases numbered 2, after V lost 0 bases and J lost 5 bases. This CDR3 spans 14 amino acids. The CDR3 spells CASSYSGQATEAFF. The CDR3 region has the DNA TGTGCCAGCAGTTACTCGGGACAGGCTACTGAAGCTTTCTTT.

CDR3 region: CASSFQGPDTEAFF. The DNA for the CDR3 is TGTGCCAGCAGTTTTCAGGGGCCAGACACTGAAGCTTTCTTT. The chain couples TRBV27 to TRBJ1-1; TRBD1 is a possible D gene (6 bases). V lost 3 bases, J lost 3 bases, and 11 bases lay in between. The germline CDR1 and CDR2 sequences are MNHEY and SMNVEV (reference sequence). The CDR3 is 14 amino acids.